Below are 21 T cell receptor beta chains sequenced from a single sample in a study of blood T cell repertoires in COVID-19. TCRdb's table, derived via immunoSEQ multiplex PCR, lists solely in-frame clones and lacks some. Among around 300,000 clones listed, roughly 87% were seen once. The sequenced sample consisted of peripheral blood. The receptors originated from a man aged 45-60 years with active or convalescent COVID-19.

This rearrangement joins TRBV7-2 to TRBJ1-2; 9 nucleotides line up with TRBD1. J gave up 8 bases and V 4 bases, and 11 bases lay outside the gene matches. CDR3 size: 15 residues. CDR1 is SGHTA and CDR2 is FQGNSA in the germline V gene. CDR3 in DNA: TGTGCCAGCAGCTCGCAGACAGGGGGGGAAGAAGGCTACACCTTC. Translating it yields CASSSQTGGEEGYTF.

The chain carries TRBV2 and TRBJ1-5; 7 positions match TRBD1. Germline values: CDR1 SNHLY, CDR2 FYNNEI. The ends lost 5 bases at V and 1 base at J; junction bases unmatched: 8. This CDR3 spans 16 amino acids. The CDR3 is CASSYDRERSNQPQHF. The CDR3 coding sequence is TGTGCCAGCAGTTACGACAGGGAAAGGAGCAATCAGCCCCAGCATTTT.

This chain's CDR3 is CASSLESQAYEQYF. The CDR3 bases are TGTGCCAGCAGCTTAGAATCCCAGGCATACGAGCAGTACTTC. The chain couples TRBV11-2 to TRBJ2-7; D gene unclear. The CDR3 has 14 residues. Deletions cut 0 bases from V and 4 bases from J, with 10 bases between. Germline values: CDR1 SGHAT, CDR2 FQNNGV.

This clone was seen a single time. The chain combines TRBV5-5 with TRBJ2-7; 13 bases are shared with TRBD2. Germline CDR1 is SGHKS and CDR2 is YYEKEE (reference sequence). V lost 4 bases and J lost 7; bases outside the gene matches: 14. CDR3 length: 17 residues. CDR3 nucleotides: TGTGCCAGCAGCCTGGGACTAGCGGGGACCTATTTGTTGGAGCAGTACTTC. Protein sequence: CASSLGLAGTYLLEQYF.

The chain couples TRBV27 to TRBJ1-5; D remains unclear. Germline V CDR1 and CDR2: MNHEY, SMNVEV (reference sequence). Deletions cut 3 bases from V and 7 bases from J, with 10 bases between. The CDR3 contains 13 residues. Here the CDR3 reads CASSLAAGQPQHF. The DNA of the CDR3 is TGTGCCAGCAGTTTGGCGGCGGGGCAGCCCCAGCATTTT.

This rearrangement joins TRBV9 to TRBJ2-6; D might be TRBD1 (6 bases). Germline V lookup: CDR1 SGDLS, CDR2 YYNGEE. V was pared by 0 bases and J by 5 bases, with 9 bases between. The CDR3 is made up of 15 amino acids. The CDR3 spells CASSVAQGWANVLTF. Written as DNA, the CDR3 is TGTGCCAGCAGCGTAGCACAGGGCTGGGCCAACGTCCTGACTTTC.

The V gene is TRBV6-5, the J gene TRBJ1-5; D remains ambiguous. The CDR3 consists of 15 residues. Germline-derived CDR1 and CDR2 are MNHEY and SVGAGI. V lost 3 bases and J lost 1, with 10 bases in between. CDR3 sequence reads: CASSYSAASNQPQHF. CDR3 coding DNA: TGTGCCAGCAGTTATTCAGCAGCGAGCAATCAGCCCCAGCATTTT.

V gene TRBV6-2 or TRBV6-3 combines with J gene TRBJ2-6; TRBD1 is a possible D gene (5 bases). CDR3 size: 16 residues. CDR1 is MNHEY and CDR2 is SVGEGT in the germline V gene. With 6 bases removed from V and 3 bases from J, the gap between germline ends came to 15 bases. The CDR3 protein is CASSSPLGRGANVLTF. The CDR3 bases are TGTGCCAGCAGCTCTCCGTTGGGGCGTGGGGCCAACGTCCTGACTTTC.

The chain combines TRBV7-8 with TRBJ2-1; 10 nucleotides line up with TRBD2. This CDR3 contains 17 residues. With V trimmed by 0 bases and J by 4 bases, 6 bases remained unmatched. Germline V CDR1 and CDR2: SGHVS, FQNEAQ. CDR3 sequence reads: CASSLARSSGRYNEQFF. CDR3 DNA: TGTGCCAGCAGCTTAGCGCGGAGTAGCGGGAGGTACAATGAGCAGTTCTTC.

V usage is TRBV19 and J usage is TRBJ1-2; D is unresolved. Germline-derived CDR1 and CDR2 are LNHDA and SQIVND (reference sequence). CDR3 length: 14 residues. V lost 7 bases and J lost 4, with 16 bases in between. CDR3 residues: CASKRRSGSYGYTF. The CDR3 DNA follows: TGTGCCAGTAAGAGACGGTCCGGGTCCTATGGCTACACCTTC.

V gene TRBV28 combines with J gene TRBJ1-3; D possibly corresponds to TRBD1 (5 bases). V gave up 4 bases and J gave up 0 bases, with 10 bases separating them. Germline V lookup: CDR1 MDHEN, CDR2 SYDVKM. CDR3 length: 15 amino acids. The CDR3 bases are TGTGCCAGCAGTTACGGGGGGTACTCTGGAAACACCATATATTTT. Translation: CASSYGGYSGNTIYF.

CDR3 in amino acids: CASSLDPNQPQHF. CDR3 sequence (DNA): TGTGCCAGCAGTTTAGATCCCAATCAGCCCCAGCATTTT. This sequence joins TRBV2 and TRBJ1-5; D remains unclear. CDR1 and CDR2 (germline): SNHLY, FYNNEI. Trimming took off 5 bases at V and 3 bases at J, with 8 bases between the two ends. The CDR3 loop spans 13 amino acids.

This chain connects TRBV28 to TRBJ1-5; D is uncertain. Trimming stripped 0 bases from V and 5 bases from J, with 8 bases between. CDR3 length: 14 amino acids. Germline CDR1 is MDHEN and CDR2 is SYDVKM. CDR3 sequence: CASSLWLGYQPQHF. The CDR3 DNA reads TGTGCCAGCAGTTTATGGCTCGGGTATCAGCCCCAGCATTTT.

This clone showed up just once. The chain recombines TRBV2 with TRBJ2-5; D is perhaps TRBD2 (5 bases). Germline CDR1 and CDR2: SNHLY and FYNNEI. The CDR3 is 13 residues long. V shed 4 bases and J shed 2 bases, with 8 bases lying between them. CDR3 region: CASSGETQETQYF. The CDR3 nucleotides read TGTGCCAGCAGTGGGGAGACTCAAGAGACCCAGTACTTC.

The V gene is TRBV4-1, the J gene TRBJ2-4, with D perhaps matching TRBD2 (5 bases). The V and J ends lost 1 base and 0 bases respectively, with 10 bases between them. Germline lookup yields CDR1 MGHRA and CDR2 YSYEKL. This CDR3 region has 16 residues. The CDR3 spells CASSQGTPLAKNIQYF. As DNA, the CDR3 is TGCGCCAGCAGCCAAGGGACTCCCCTAGCCAAAAACATTCAGTACTTC.

This CDR3 is CASSLTATGGGGYTF. The CDR3 DNA follows: TGTGCCAGCAGTTTAACGGCGACAGGGGGTGGTGGCTACACCTTC. This chain uses TRBV28 with TRBJ1-2; TRBD1 aligns across 9 bases. This CDR3 is built from 15 residues. The V and J ends lost 2 bases and 7 bases, in that order; junction bases with no gene match: 8. The germline V gene encodes CDR1 MDHEN and CDR2 SYDVKM.

The gene calls are TRBV6-5 and TRBJ2-7, with TRBD2 identical over 7 bases. The junction had 7 bases not matched to a gene; V was cut back by 2 bases and J by 3 bases. From germline, CDR1 is MNHEY and CDR2 SVGAGI. This CDR3 comprises 15 residues. The CDR3 is CASSYGGVLDYEQYF. The DNA for the CDR3 is TGTGCCAGCAGTTACGGGGGGGTCCTAGACTACGAGCAGTACTTC.

This clone appeared a few times. V gene TRBV5-1 combines with J gene TRBJ2-1; D gene unclear. The CDR3 length is 16 residues. The V end was cut by 3 bases, the J end by 4 bases, with 17 bases between. CDR1 and CDR2 (germline): SGHRS, YFSETQ. Written as DNA, the CDR3 is TGCGCCAGCAGCTCCACCGGAAGAGGAAGGTACAATGAGCAGTTCTTC. Protein sequence: CASSSTGRGRYNEQFF.

The chain recombines TRBV12-5 with TRBJ2-7, with 10 positions matching TRBD1. The ends lost 6 bases at V and 4 bases at J; junction bases unmatched: 9. This CDR3 comprises 15 residues. Germline V gene lookup returns CDR1 LGHNT and CDR2 FRNRAP. CDR3 DNA sequence: TGTGCTAGTGGCATACAGACAGGGGGCGGATACGAGCAGTACTTC. Residues: CASGIQTGGGYEQYF.

The rearrangement links TRBV19 to TRBJ2-1; D remains unclear. Trimming left V 3 bases short and J 3 bases short, with 9 bases between. The CDR3 spans 14 residues. Germline V gene data show CDR1 as LNHDA and CDR2 as SQIVND (reference sequence). CDR3 DNA sequence: TGTGCCAGTAGTATCACGGTAGTCTACAATGAGCAGTTCTTC. It translates to CASSITVVYNEQFF.

The gene calls are TRBV7-2 and TRBJ1-6; 7 nucleotides agree with TRBD1. Germline trimming cut 3 bases from V and 9 bases from J; bases unmatched to any gene: 2. This CDR3 contains 13 residues. CDR1 SGHTA and CDR2 FQGNSA come from the germline V gene. CDR3 bases: TGTGCCAGCAGCTTCCAGGGGGGTTCACCCCTCCACTTT. This translates into CASSFQGGSPLHF.